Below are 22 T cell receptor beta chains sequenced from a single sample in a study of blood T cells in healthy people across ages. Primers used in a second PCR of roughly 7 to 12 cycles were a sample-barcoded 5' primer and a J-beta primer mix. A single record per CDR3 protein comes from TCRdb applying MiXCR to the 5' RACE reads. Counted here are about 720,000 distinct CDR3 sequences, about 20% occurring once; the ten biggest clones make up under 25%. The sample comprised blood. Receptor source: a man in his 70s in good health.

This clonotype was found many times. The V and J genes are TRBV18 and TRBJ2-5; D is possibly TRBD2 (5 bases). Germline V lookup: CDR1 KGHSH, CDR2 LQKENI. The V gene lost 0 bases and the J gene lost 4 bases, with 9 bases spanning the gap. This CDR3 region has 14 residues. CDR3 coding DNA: TGTGCCAGCTCACCACCTCCCGCGGGAGAGACCCAGTACTTC. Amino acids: CASSPPPAGETQYF.

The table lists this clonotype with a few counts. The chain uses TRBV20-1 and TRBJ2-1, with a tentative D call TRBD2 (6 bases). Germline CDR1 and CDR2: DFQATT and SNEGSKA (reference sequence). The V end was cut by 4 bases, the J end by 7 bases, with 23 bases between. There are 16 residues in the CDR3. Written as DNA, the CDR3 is TGCAGTGCTATCCGACTACGGACGAGCGGGTCGAATGAGCAGTTCTTC. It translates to CSAIRLRTSGSNEQFF.

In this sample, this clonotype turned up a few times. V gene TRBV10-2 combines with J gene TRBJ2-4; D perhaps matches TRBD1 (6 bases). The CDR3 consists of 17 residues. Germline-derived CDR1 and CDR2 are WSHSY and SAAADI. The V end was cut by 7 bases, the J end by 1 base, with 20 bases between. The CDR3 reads CASTRTGQKSAKNIQYF. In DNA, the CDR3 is TGCGCCAGCACTCGAACGGGACAAAAGTCGGCCAAAAACATTCAGTACTTC.

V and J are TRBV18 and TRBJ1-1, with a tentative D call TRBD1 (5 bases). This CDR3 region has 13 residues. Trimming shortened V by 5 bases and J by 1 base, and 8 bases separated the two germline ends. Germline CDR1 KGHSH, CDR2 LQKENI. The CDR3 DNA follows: TGTGCCAGCTCAGGGGGAAAGAACACTGAAGCTTTCTTT. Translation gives CASSGGKNTEAFF.

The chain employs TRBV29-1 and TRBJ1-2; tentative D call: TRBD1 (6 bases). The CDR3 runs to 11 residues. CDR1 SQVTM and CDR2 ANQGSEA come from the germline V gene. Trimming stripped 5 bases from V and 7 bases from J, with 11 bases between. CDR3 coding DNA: TGCAGCGTTCAGGGGCGGGCTGGCTACACCTTC. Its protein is CSVQGRAGYTF. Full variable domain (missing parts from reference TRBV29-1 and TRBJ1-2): SAVISQKPSRDICQRGTSLTIQCQVDSQVTMMFWYRQQPGQSLTLIATANQGSEATYESGFVIDKFPISRPNLTFSTLTVSNMSPEDSSIYLCSVQGRAGYTFGSGTRLTVV.

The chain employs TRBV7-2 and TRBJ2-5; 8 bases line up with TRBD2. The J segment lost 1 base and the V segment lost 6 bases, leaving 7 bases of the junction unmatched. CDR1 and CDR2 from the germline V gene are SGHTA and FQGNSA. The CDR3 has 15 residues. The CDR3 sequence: CASSIVLAVQETQYF. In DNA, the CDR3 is TGTGCCAGCAGTATAGTACTAGCGGTCCAAGAGACCCAGTACTTC.

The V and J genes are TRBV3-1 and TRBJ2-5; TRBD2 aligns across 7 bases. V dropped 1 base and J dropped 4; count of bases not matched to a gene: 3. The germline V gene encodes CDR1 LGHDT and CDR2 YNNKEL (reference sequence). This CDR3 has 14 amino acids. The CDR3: CASSQGREVETQYF. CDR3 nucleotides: TGTGCCAGCAGCCAAGGACGGGAGGTAGAGACCCAGTACTTC.

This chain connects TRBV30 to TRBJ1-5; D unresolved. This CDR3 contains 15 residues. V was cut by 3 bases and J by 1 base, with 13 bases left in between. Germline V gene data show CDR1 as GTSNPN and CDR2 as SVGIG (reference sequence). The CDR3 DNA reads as TGTGCCTGGAGCAAGACACCCATGAGCAATCAGCCCCAGCATTTT. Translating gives CAWSKTPMSNQPQHF.

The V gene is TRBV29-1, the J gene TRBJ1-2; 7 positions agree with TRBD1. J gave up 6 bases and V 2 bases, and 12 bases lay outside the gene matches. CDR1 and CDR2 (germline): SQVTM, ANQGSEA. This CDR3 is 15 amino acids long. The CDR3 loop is CSVEWPPGGANGYTF. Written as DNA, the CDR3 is TGCAGCGTTGAATGGCCCCCAGGGGGGGCGAATGGCTACACCTTC.

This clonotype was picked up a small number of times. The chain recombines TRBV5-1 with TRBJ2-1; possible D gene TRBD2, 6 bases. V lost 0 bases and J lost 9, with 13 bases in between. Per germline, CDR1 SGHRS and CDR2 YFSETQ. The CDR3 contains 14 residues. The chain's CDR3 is CASSLGGGETEQFF. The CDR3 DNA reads TGCGCCAGCAGCTTGGGTGGCGGGGAAACTGAGCAGTTCTTC.

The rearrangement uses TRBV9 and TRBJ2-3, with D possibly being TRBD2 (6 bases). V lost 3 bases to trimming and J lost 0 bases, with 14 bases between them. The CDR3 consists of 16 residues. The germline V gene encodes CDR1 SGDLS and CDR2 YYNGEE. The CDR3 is CASSAAEGGSTDTQYF. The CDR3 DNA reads TGTGCCAGCAGCGCAGCCGAAGGAGGGAGCACAGATACGCAGTATTTT.

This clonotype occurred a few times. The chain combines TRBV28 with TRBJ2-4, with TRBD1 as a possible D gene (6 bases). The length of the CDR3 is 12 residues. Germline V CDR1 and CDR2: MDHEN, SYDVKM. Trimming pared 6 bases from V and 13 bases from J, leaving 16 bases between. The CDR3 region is CASRPGWGTQYF. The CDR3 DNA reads TGTGCCAGCAGACCGGGATGGGGGACACAGTACTTC.

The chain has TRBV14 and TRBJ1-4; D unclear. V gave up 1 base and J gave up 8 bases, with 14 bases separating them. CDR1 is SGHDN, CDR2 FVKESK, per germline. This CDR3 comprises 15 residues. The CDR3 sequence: CASSQGTGIGEKLFF. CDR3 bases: TGTGCCAGCAGCCAAGGGACGGGGATCGGGGAAAAACTGTTTTTT.

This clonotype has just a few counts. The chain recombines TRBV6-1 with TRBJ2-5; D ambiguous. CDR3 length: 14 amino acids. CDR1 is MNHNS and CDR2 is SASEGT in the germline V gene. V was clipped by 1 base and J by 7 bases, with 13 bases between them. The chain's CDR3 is CASSEDGTRRTQYF. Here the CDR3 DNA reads TGTGCCAGCAGTGAAGATGGTACGCGGCGGACCCAGTACTTC.

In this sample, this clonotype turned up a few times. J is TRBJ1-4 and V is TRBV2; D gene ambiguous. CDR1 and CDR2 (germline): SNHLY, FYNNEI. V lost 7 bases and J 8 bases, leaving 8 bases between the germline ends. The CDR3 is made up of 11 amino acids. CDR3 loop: CASKGGEKLFF. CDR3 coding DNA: TGTGCCAGCAAGGGAGGGGAAAAACTGTTTTTT.

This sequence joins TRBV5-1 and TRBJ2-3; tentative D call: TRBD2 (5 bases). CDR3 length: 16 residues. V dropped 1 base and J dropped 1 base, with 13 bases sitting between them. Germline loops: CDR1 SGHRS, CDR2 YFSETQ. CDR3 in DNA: TGCGCCAGCAGCTTGAATCCCACCGGGGGCACAGATACGCAGTATTTT. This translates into CASSLNPTGGTDTQYF.

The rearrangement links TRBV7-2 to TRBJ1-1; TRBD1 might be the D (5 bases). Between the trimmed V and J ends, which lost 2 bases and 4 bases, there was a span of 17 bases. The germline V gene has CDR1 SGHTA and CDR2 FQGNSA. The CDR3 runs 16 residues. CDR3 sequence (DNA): TGTGCCAGCAGCTTAACCCCCCCGCGGGGCCGCACTGAAGCTTTCTTT. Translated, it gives CASSLTPPRGRTEAFF.

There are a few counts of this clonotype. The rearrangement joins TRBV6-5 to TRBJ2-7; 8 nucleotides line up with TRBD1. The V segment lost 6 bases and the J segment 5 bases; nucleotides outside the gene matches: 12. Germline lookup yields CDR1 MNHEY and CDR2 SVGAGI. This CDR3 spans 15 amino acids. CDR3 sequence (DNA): TGTGCCAGCAGCACCCGGGACAGGCGCCGGGACGAGCAGTACTTC. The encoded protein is CASSTRDRRRDEQYF.

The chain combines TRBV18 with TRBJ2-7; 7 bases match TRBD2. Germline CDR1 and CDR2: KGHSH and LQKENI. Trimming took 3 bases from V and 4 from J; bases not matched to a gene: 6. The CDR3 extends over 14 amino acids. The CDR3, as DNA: TGTGCCAGCTCACCCTCGGCGGGAGATTACGAGCAGTACGTC. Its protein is CASSPSAGDYEQYV.

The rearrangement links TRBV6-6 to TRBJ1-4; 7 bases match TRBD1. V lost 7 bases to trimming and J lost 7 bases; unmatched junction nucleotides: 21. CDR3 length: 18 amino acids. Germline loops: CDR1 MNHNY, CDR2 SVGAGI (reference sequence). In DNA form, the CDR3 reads TGTGCCAGCACATTCGGGCGAGGTGAAGGGGGCGCGGGTGAAAAACTGTTTTTT. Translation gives CASTFGRGEGGAGEKLFF.

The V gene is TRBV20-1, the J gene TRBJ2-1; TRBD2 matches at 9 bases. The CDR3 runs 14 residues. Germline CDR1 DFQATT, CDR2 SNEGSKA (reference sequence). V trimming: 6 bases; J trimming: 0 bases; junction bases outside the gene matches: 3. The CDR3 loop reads CSAVAGASYNEQFF. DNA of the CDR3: TGCAGTGCCGTAGCGGGAGCCTCCTACAATGAGCAGTTCTTC.

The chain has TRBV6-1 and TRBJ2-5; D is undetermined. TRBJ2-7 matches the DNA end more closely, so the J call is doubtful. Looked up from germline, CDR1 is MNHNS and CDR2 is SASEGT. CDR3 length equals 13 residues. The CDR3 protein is CASSELGSYEQYF. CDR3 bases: TGTGCCAGCAGTGAACTAGGGTCCTACGAGCAGTACTTC.